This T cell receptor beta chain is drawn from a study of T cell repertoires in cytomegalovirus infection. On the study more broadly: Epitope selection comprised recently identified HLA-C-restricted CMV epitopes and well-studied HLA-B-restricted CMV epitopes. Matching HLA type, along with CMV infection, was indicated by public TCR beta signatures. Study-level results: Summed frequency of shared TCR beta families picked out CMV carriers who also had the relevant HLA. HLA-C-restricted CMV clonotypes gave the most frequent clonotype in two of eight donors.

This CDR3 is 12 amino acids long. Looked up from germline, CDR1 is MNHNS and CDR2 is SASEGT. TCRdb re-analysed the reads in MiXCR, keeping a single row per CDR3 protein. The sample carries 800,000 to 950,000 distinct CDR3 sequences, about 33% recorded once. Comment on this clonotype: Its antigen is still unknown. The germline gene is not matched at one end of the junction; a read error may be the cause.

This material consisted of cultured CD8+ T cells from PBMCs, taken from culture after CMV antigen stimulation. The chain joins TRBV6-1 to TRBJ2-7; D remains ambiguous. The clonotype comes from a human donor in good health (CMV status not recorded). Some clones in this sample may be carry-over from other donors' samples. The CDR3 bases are TGTGCCAGCAGTGAAATGGGCTACAAGCAGTACTTC. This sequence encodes CASSEMGYKQYF.